This T cell receptor beta chain appears in the sequencing data of a study of blood T cell repertoires in COVID-19. As for the study in general: COVID-19 samples, acute and convalescent, were from the United States, Italy and Spain. Sample material is recorded as cDNA or gDNA derived from T cells, B-cell-depleted T cells, or PBMCs.

Authors' analysis steps: Estimated nucleated cell counts came from reference gene primer amplification. The assay was immunoSEQ multiplex PCR, and TCRdb's table has in-frame clones only and misses some. That table is the source of V, J and clone size, and D and trimming were worked out from the DNA. The sample records about 65,000 clones, 80% to 85% being singletons. The sequence was collected from a human donor in a cohort sampled during active COVID-19. Sequenced sample: peripheral blood.

CDR3 DNA sequence: TGTGCCAGCAGCCAAGCCCCTGGGACAGGTTCTAACTATGGCTACACCTTC. It encodes CASSQAPGTGSNYGYTF. This chain joins TRBV3-1 (or the pseudogene TRBV3-2) and TRBJ1-2, with TRBD1 matching 8 bases. The CDR3 totals 17 residues. CDR1 and CDR2 (germline): LGHDT, YNNKEL (reference sequence). The junction had 7 bases not matched to a gene; V was cut back by 1 base and J by 0 bases.